The entry below gives a single TCR beta chain sequence along with its context. Its antigen has not been determined. No much larger clonotype is one base removed from it; base qualities were not supplied. This sample also contains other DNA sequences that code for the same CDR3. This entry comes from a study of Ad26.COV2.S vaccination and SARS-CoV-2 variants (dated by TCRdb to the early 2020s). Background on the whole study: Vaccine-arm donors came from COV1001, a multicentre, randomized, double-blind, placebo-controlled phase I-IIa trial of Ad26.COV2.S in healthy adults. Dosing of Ad26.COV2.S was intramuscular, at either 5x10^10 or 1x10^11 viral particles, delivered as one shot or as two shots spaced 56 days apart. Sequencing of the TCRbeta repertoire served to evaluate the specificity and breadth of SARS-CoV-2-reactive T cell receptors following Ad26.COV2.S vaccination. The TCR-sequenced set comprised around 30 samples: around 20 Ad26.COV2.S vaccine recipients, 5 placebo recipients and 8 SARS-CoV-2 convalescent individuals. Participants in the trial were split at random into five groups of five each, receiving low-dose or high-dose Ad26.COV2.S once or twice, or else placebo on both occasions. Investigators did not know the trial group allocation while performing experiments and assessing outcomes. Overall study results and their limits: Non-spike TCR breadth was comparable between vaccine and placebo recipients, consistent with the vaccine containing only spike. Substantial breadth of spike-specific CD8+ and CD4+ T cell responses was reported after vaccination. Spike-specific TCR breadth was higher in Ad26.COV2.S recipients than in placebo recipients (P = 0.0014). Comparing responses between vaccine doses or regimens was not something the study was powered to do. According to the authors, total T cell responses may have been underestimated by the TCR breadth and depth analyses.

The meaning of the sample's treatment or condition label: roughly 20 received Ad26.COV2.S at low or high dose, single or two shots; about 5 received placebo; per-sample allocation not given. Repertoires of vaccine and placebo recipients were sequenced from samples collected on day 63 after the first injection. Between 29 July and 7 August 2020, Cohort 1b enrolled about two dozen adults aged 18-55 years at one site in Boston, USA. Ad26.COV2.S was a replication-incompetent adenovirus type 26 vector expressing a prefusion-stabilized SARS-CoV-2 spike protein from the original Wuhan strain. The immunoSEQ Assay was used to sequence TCRbeta CDR3 regions. After extraction, genomic DNA underwent amplification by bias-controlled multiplex PCR, followed by high-throughput sequencing. In the source study's methods: To quantify the absolute abundance of every unique TCRbeta CDR3 region, sequences were collapsed and filtered. Usable DNA was measured by amplifying reference genes present in all nucleated cells, and TCRbeta template counts were normalized to that usable DNA to estimate T cell fraction. Repertoire TCRs were annotated as SARS-CoV-2-specific when V gene, CDR3 amino acid sequence and J gene were exactly matched to a known reactive TCR set. The reference SARS-CoV-2 TCR set was derived from MIRA and filtered for enrichment in COVID-19-positive ImmuneCODE repertoires, a step that removed public or cross-reactive TCRs. Using the MIRA antigens, annotated TCRs were further analysed by specific ORF or by position within an ORF. Depth was the summed frequency of annotated unique rearrangements, while breadth was defined as annotated unique rearrangements over total unique productive rearrangements. Group comparisons of TCR breadth used two-sided Wilcoxon rank-sum tests. TCRdb holds this immuneACCESS table with in-frame rearrangements only. Some clones are missing; in checked studies, unresolved V genes explain under half, and the rest has no known cause. The V and J calls and the clone size are those of that table, but D and trimming were determined from the DNA. In all, the sample holds roughly 460,000 clones, and 80% to 90% of those were seen once. The leading ten clones occupy over 1.5% of the sample.

The CDR3 holds 14 amino acids from the cysteine to the phenylalanine. The kept DNA is CDR3 alone, 42 bases in frame from the first base. V ends up 0 bases short and J 4 bases short, with an unmatched junction base count of 3. Sequences MNHEY (CDR1) and SVGAGI (CDR2) are obtained from the germline V gene. The receptor comes from a person aged 18-60 years who received the Ad26.COV2.S COVID-19 vaccine or a placebo. The sequence links TRBV6-5 to TRBJ2-7; 7 central nucleotides agree with TRBD1. The starting material was peripheral blood, obtained in a trial of Ad26.COV2.S vaccine versus placebo. The bases read TGTGCCAGCAGTTACTCGGACAGGTCGTACGAGCAGTACTTC. Translated, this gives CASSYSDRSYEQYF.